This T cell receptor beta chain was recovered during a study of Graves' ophthalmopathy and Graves' hyperthyroidism. Points from the study as a whole: Most expanded clonotypes from thyroid (those above 0.001 frequency) were also found in blood.

As concerns this clonotype: Its target is not known.

The TCR beta CDR3 regions underwent amplification from RNA transcripts. Scientists carried out first-round RT-PCR using HTBI primers and then a second-round multiplex PCR. MiXCR, applied by TCRdb to the multiplex PCR reads, yields one record per CDR3 protein. This table has some 160,000 distinct CDR3 sequences, 39% appearing once. The V end was cut by 4 bases, the J end by 6 bases, with 18 bases between. CDR1 and CDR2 (germline): MDHEN, SYDVKM. The CDR3 loop spans 15 amino acids. This clonotype originated in a man aged 25 to 45 with Graves' ophthalmopathy. J is TRBJ1-2 and V is TRBV28; D possibly corresponds to TRBD1 (6 bases). Sequenced material: peripheral blood. The CDR3 protein is CASSSVNRVWNGYTF. The DNA of the CDR3 is TGTGCCAGCAGTTCGGTTAACAGGGTGTGGAATGGCTACACCTTC.